The 20 T cell receptor beta chains listed next were all sequenced from one sample in a study of early T cells in non-severe SARS-CoV-2 infection. TCRdb ran MiXCR on the 5' RACE reads and lists one entry per CDR3 protein. The table shows about 80,000 distinct CDR3 sequences, with less than 15% occurring only once. Specimen: whole blood, collected at baseline. These receptors were collected from an adult who was a healthcare worker with PCR-confirmed SARS-CoV-2 infection or an uninfected control (not recorded which). The donor label of this sample is uncertain.

This clonotype was observed a single time. V usage is TRBV6-5 and J usage is TRBJ1-6; D is unresolved. This CDR3 is 15 amino acids long. Germline V gives CDR1 MNHEY, CDR2 SVGAGI. The V end was cut by 1 base, the J end by 7 bases, with 11 bases between. Here the CDR3 reads CASSYFPGKNSPLHF. The CDR3 bases are TGTGCCAGCAGTTACTTTCCGGGGAAAAATTCACCCCTCCACTTT.

This clonotype was detected only a few times. The rearrangement links TRBV9 to TRBJ1-6, with D perhaps matching TRBD1 (5 bases). From germline, CDR1 is SGDLS and CDR2 YYNGEE. This CDR3 region has 12 residues. V was cut by 3 bases and J by 7 bases, with 5 bases left in between. The CDR3 sequence is CASSGGNSPLHF. The CDR3 DNA follows: TGTGCCAGCAGCGGGGGGAATTCACCCCTCCACTTT.

V is TRBV4-1 and J is TRBJ1-6; D call uncertain. V lost 1 base and J lost 1, with 5 bases in between. The CDR3 extends over 15 amino acids. The germline V gene encodes CDR1 MGHRA and CDR2 YSYEKL. CDR3 nucleotide sequence: TGCGCCAGCAGCCAAGGAGGGTCCTATAATTCACCCCTCCACTTT. Translating gives CASSQGGSYNSPLHF.

By frequency in the sample, this clonotype is large. The V call is TRBV7-8, the J call TRBJ2-1; 8 bases fit TRBD1. Trimming took 1 base from V and 5 from J; bases not matched to a gene: 4. This CDR3 is 15 amino acids long. In germline, CDR1 is SGHVS, CDR2 FQNEAQ. CDR3 nucleotides: TGTGCCAGCAGCTTAGGGACAGGGATGCACAATGAGCAGTTCTTC. This gives the protein CASSLGTGMHNEQFF.

CDR3 sequence reads: CSVEGSGENTGELFF. The CDR3 DNA reads as TGCAGCGTTGAGGGTAGCGGGGAGAACACCGGGGAGCTGTTTTTT. The J gene is TRBJ2-2, the V gene TRBV29-1, with 8 positions matching TRBD2. Per germline, CDR1 SQVTM and CDR2 ANQGSEA. The CDR3 is 15 residues long. J was trimmed by 1 base and V by 3 bases; bases with no gene match: 4.

This clonotype was counted many times. CDR3 coding DNA: TGTGCCAGCAGTCCGACAGGGATCGAGCAGTACTTC. Residues: CASSPTGIEQYF. The chain has TRBV7-9 and TRBJ2-7, with 7 bases that match TRBD1. Per germline, CDR1 SEHNR and CDR2 FQNEAQ (reference sequence). The CDR3 length is 12 residues. The ends lost 6 bases at V and 6 bases at J; junction bases unmatched: 5.

This chain uses TRBV20-1 with TRBJ2-3; perhaps TRBD1 as D (7 bases). The V gene's germline CDR1 is DFQATT and CDR2 SNEGSKA (reference sequence). This CDR3 has 16 residues. The DNA for the CDR3 is TGCAGAGCGCCAGGGGGAGGAAGGCCCGACACAGATACGCAGTATTTT. It codes for CRAPGGGRPDTDTQYF.

This clonotype was found many times. The gene calls are TRBV4-1 and TRBJ2-5; 10 bases are a match to TRBD2. Germline CDR1 is MGHRA and CDR2 is YSYEKL. The junction had 2 bases not matched to a gene; V was cut back by 1 base and J by 3 bases. CDR3 length: 15 residues. DNA of the CDR3: TGCGCCAGCAGCCAAGTTGGACTAGCGGAAGAGACCCAGTACTTC. Translating gives CASSQVGLAEETQYF.

This sequence joins TRBV11-2 and TRBJ2-2; D is unresolved. The germline V and J ends were trimmed by 5 bases and 12 bases, with 10 bases remaining between them. In germline, CDR1 is SGHAT, CDR2 FQNNGV. The length of the CDR3 is 11 residues. CDR3 in DNA: TGTGCCAGCAGCCCGCAGACCAAGCTGTTTTTT. It yields the protein CASSPQTKLFF.

The chain couples TRBV5-8 to TRBJ1-1; 9 bases fit TRBD1. Germline V CDR1 and CDR2: SGHTS, YDEGEE. The CDR3 spans 15 residues. J gave up 9 bases and V 4 bases, and 13 bases lay outside the gene matches. The CDR3: CASSPRTGVRKKAFF. The CDR3 DNA is TGTGCCAGCAGCCCCCGGACAGGGGTAAGGAAAAAAGCTTTCTTT.

In its sample, this clonotype was seen many times. The V gene is TRBV4-3, the J gene TRBJ2-5; D unclear. CDR3 length equals 11 residues. CDR1 is LGHNA and CDR2 is YSLEER in the germline V gene. Trimming stripped 6 bases from V and 3 bases from J, with 5 bases between. The CDR3 protein is CASRLEETQYF. The CDR3 nucleotides are TGCGCCAGCAGGCTTGAAGAGACCCAGTACTTC.

In its sample, this clonotype was seen many times. This rearrangement joins TRBV29-1 to TRBJ1-5; D unclear. The CDR3 runs 13 residues. Germline V CDR1 and CDR2: SQVTM, ANQGSEA. V was clipped by 6 bases and J by 3 bases, with 12 bases between them. The CDR3 loop reads CSVAPGPNQPQHF. Written as DNA, the CDR3 is TGCAGCGTGGCCCCGGGCCCCAATCAGCCCCAGCATTTT.

This clonotype was detected a few times. V and J are TRBV14 and TRBJ2-7, with no clear D. Per the germline V gene, CDR1 is SGHDN and CDR2 is FVKESK. CDR3 length: 15 residues. V was clipped by 0 bases and J by 0 bases, with 9 bases between them. In nucleotides, the CDR3 is TGTGCCAGCAGCCAAGACACCAGTCGCTCCTACGAGCAGTACTTC. This codes for CASSQDTSRSYEQYF. Full variable domain (missing parts from reference TRBV14 and TRBJ2-7): EAGVTQFPSHSVIEKGQTVTLRCDPISGHDNLYWYRRVMGKEIKFLLHFVKESKQDESGMPNNRFLAERTGGTYSTLKVQPAELEDSGVYFCASSQDTSRSYEQYFGPGTRLTVT.

The rearrangement links TRBV6-6 to TRBJ1-2, with 8 nucleotides matching TRBD1. There are 16 residues in the CDR3. V gave up 7 bases and J gave up 8 bases; unmatched junction bases: 18. Germline CDR1 is MNHNY and CDR2 is SVGAGI (reference sequence). CDR3 sequence reads: CASTRPGQVENRGYTF. CDR3 DNA: TGTGCCAGCACCCGACCGGGACAGGTGGAGAATAGAGGCTACACCTTC.

This clonotype was detected a few times. The chain couples TRBV7-7 to TRBJ2-5; 10 nucleotides align to TRBD2. This CDR3 has 15 amino acids. With V trimmed by 2 bases and J by 5 bases, 5 bases remained unmatched. The V gene's germline CDR1 is SSHAT and CDR2 FNYEAQ (reference sequence). CDR3 DNA sequence: TGTGCCAGCAGCTTACTAGCGGGAGTTTACGAGACCCAGTACTTC. This codes for CASSLLAGVYETQYF.

This clonotype was detected a few times. The V gene is TRBV4-3, the J gene TRBJ2-3; D uncertain. There are 15 residues in the CDR3. V lost 0 bases to trimming and J lost 3 bases, with 10 bases between them. Germline V gene data show CDR1 as LGHNA and CDR2 as YSLEER. The CDR3 bases are TGCGCCAGCAGCCAAGAGGCCTACCCTACAGATACGCAGTATTTT. It codes for CASSQEAYPTDTQYF.

This clonotype showed up many times. The chain is built from TRBV6-2 or TRBV6-3 and TRBJ2-1, with TRBD1 matching over 10 bases. The CDR3 consists of 13 residues. Germline V gene lookup returns CDR1 MNHEY and CDR2 SVGEGT. J lost 8 bases, V lost 7 bases, and 5 bases had no gene match. CDR3 sequence: CASNGQGGDEQFF. CDR3 sequence (DNA): TGTGCCAGCAACGGACAGGGGGGAGATGAGCAGTTCTTC.

This chain joins TRBV5-6 and TRBJ2-3, with 8 bases fitting TRBD2. The V segment lost 4 bases and the J segment 2 bases; nucleotides outside the gene matches: 3. There are 14 residues in the CDR3. Germline V gene lookup returns CDR1 SGHDT and CDR2 YYEEEE. CDR3 protein: CASSNSGTTDTQYF. The CDR3 nucleotides are TGTGCCAGCAGCAATAGCGGGACCACAGATACGCAGTATTTT.

This clonotype was detected only a few times. The chain is built from TRBV14 and TRBJ2-1, with 16 bases that match TRBD2. Germline V gene sequence: CDR1 SGHDN, CDR2 FVKESK. With V trimmed by 4 bases and J by 12 bases, 12 bases remained unmatched. The CDR3 is made up of 17 amino acids. The chain's CDR3 is CASSLYTGTSGRAGQFF. The CDR3 coding sequence is TGTGCCAGCAGCCTTTATACCGGGACTAGCGGGAGGGCCGGGCAGTTCTTC. Filled out from reference TRBV14 and TRBJ2-1, the complete variable domain reads EAGVTQFPSHSVIEKGQTVTLRCDPISGHDNLYWYRRVMGKEIKFLLHFVKESKQDESGMPNNRFLAERTGGTYSTLKVQPAELEDSGVYFCASSLYTGTSGRAGQFFGPGTRLTVL.

This clonotype was counted many times. The DNA of the CDR3 is TGTGCCAGCAGCTTTCGGTCAAGCAATCAGCCCCAGCATTTT. Its translation is CASSFRSSNQPQHF. The chain uses TRBV7-2 and TRBJ1-5, with D unclear. Trimming removed 3 bases at V and 1 base at J, with 7 bases between. The CDR3 length is 14 residues. Germline V CDR1 and CDR2: SGHTA, FQGNSA.